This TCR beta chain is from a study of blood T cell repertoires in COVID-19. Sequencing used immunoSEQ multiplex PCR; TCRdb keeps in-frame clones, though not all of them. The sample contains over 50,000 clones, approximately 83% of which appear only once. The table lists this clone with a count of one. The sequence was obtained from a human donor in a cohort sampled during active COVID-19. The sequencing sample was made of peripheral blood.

The CDR3, as DNA: TGTGCCGTTCTACAGGTCTACGAGCAGTACTTC. Protein product: CAVLQVYEQYF. V and J are TRBV6-5 and TRBJ2-7; D is possibly TRBD1 (5 bases). Per the germline V gene, CDR1 is MNHEY and CDR2 is SVGAGI. The CDR3 extends over 11 amino acids. Trimming took off 11 bases at V and 3 bases at J, with 11 bases between the two ends.